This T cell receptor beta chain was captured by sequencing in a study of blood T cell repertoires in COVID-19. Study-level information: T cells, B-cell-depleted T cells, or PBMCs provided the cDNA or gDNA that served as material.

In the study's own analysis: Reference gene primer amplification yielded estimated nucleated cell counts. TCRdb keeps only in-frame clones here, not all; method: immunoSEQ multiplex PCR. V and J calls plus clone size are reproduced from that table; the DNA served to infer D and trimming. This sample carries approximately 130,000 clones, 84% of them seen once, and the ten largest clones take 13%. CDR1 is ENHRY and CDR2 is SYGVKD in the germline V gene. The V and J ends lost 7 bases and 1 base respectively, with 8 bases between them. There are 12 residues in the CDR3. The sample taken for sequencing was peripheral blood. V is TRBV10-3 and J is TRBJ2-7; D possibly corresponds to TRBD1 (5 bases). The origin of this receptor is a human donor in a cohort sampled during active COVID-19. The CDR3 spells CAIKDTSYEQYF. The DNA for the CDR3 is TGTGCCATCAAGGACACTTCCTACGAGCAGTACTTC.